This TCR beta chain came from a study of CD8 T cells in Susac syndrome. High-throughput TCR beta sequencing covered peripheral CD8+ and CD4+ T cells. FACS enriched CD8+ TEMRA cells, while bulk CD8+ and CD4+ were negatively isolated. J was trimmed by 4 bases and V by 2 bases; bases with no gene match: 8. The CDR3 runs 17 residues. The V gene's germline CDR1 is MDHEN and CDR2 SYDVKM. cDNA came from roughly 0.47 to 1 ug RNA primed by random hexamers. The method of amplification for TCR beta CDR3 was immunoSEQ multiplex PCR, covering 54 Vbeta and 13 Jbeta. TCRdb reanalysed the immunoSEQ multiplex PCR reads using MiXCR and keeps one entry per CDR3 protein. This sample carries some 63,000 distinct CDR3 sequences, 94% of them seen once, and the ten largest clones take roughly 0.55%.

The chain couples TRBV28 to TRBJ2-1; 10 nucleotides match TRBD1. Sequencing was carried out using CD8+ T cells from PBMCs. This TCR was recovered from a human donor with multiple sclerosis. For the CDR3, the DNA is TGTGCCAGCAGTTTAAGGGACAGGGGAGTTGTTTACAATGAGCAGTTCTTC. Translating it yields CASSLRDRGVVYNEQFF.